The TCR beta chain described here comes from a study of blood T cell repertoires in COVID-19. For the study at large: There were acute and convalescent COVID-19 samples, and they came from the United States, Italy and Spain.

The CDR3 loop spans 12 amino acids. Germline CDR1 and CDR2: MNHEY and SVGAGI. The V end lost 10 bases, the J end lost 0 bases, and 9 bases lay between the germline ends. Some clones are missing from TCRdb's copy, which holds only in-frame ones; the method was immunoSEQ multiplex PCR. Among about 270,000 clones, 80% to 90% were seen once, and the ten largest hold approximately 11%. The sequencing input was peripheral blood. This receptor was identified in a woman in her seventies with acute or convalescent COVID-19. The rearrangement joins TRBV6-5 to TRBJ1-1; D is perhaps TRBD1 (6 bases). The CDR3 DNA follows: TGTGCCATACAGGGCCTGAACACTGAAGCTTTCTTT. Translated: CAIQGLNTEAFF.